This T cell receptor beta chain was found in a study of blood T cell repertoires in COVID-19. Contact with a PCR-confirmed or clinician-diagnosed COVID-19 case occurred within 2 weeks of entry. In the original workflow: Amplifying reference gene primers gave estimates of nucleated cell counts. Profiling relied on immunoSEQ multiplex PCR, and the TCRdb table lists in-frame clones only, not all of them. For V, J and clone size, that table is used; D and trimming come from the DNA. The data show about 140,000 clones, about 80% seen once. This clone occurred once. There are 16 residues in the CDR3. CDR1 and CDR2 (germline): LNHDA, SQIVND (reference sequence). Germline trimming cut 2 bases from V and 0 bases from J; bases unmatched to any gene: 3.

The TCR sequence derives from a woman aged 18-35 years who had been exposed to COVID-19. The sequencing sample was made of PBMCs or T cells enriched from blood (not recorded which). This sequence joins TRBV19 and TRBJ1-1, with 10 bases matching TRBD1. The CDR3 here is CASSIRTGGVNTEAFF. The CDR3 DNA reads TGTGCCAGTAGTATACGGACAGGGGGAGTGAACACTGAAGCTTTCTTT.